The 32 T cell receptor beta chains below all came from one sample that was sequenced in a study of OX40 agonist ivuxolimab in advanced cancers. The method was immunoSEQ multiplex PCR; TCRdb's version includes in-frame clones alone and lacks a portion of them. Altogether some 140,000 clones are present, 90% being singletons, with the ten largest covering 0.95% to 1.4%. The sequencing here drew on CD4+ or CD8+ T cells sorted from blood, taken in a trial of the OX40 agonist ivuxolimab. These receptors all come from an adult with an advanced solid tumor such as melanoma, head and neck, liver or kidney cancer.

In regard to this clone: Other DNA sequences in the same sample also yield this CDR3. The V call is TRBV28, the J call TRBJ2-2, with D perhaps TRBD1 (5 bases). This CDR3 region has 16 residues. Germline loops: CDR1 MDHEN, CDR2 SYDVKM. V lost 2 bases, J lost 1 base, and 11 bases lay in between. Written as DNA, the CDR3 is TGTGCCAGCAGTTTACCTACAGACAGGAACACCGGGGAGCTGTTTTTT. It is translated as CASSLPTDRNTGELFF.

This clone was seen once. CDR3 nucleotide sequence: TGTGCCAGCAGCCCGGACAGGGTCTCAACAGATACGCAGTATTTT. It is translated as CASSPDRVSTDTQYF. The J gene is TRBJ2-3, the V gene TRBV7-2; TRBD1 matches at 8 bases. V was clipped by 5 bases and J by 3 bases; unmatched bases: 7. From germline, CDR1 is SGHTA and CDR2 FQGNSA. The CDR3 runs to 15 residues. The variable domain in full, with the rest retrieved from reference TRBV7-2 and TRBJ2-3, is GAGVSQSPSNKVTEKGKDVELRCDPISGHTALYWYRQSLGQGLEFLIYFQGNSAPDKSGLPSDRFSAERTGGSVSTLTIQRTQQEDSAVYLCASSPDRVSTDTQYFGPGTRLTVL.

The chain is built from TRBV5-1 and TRBJ2-3; D is possibly TRBD1 or TRBD2 (5 bases each). The CDR3 has 14 residues. The V end lost 4 bases, the J end lost 1 base, and 10 bases lay between the germline ends. Germline loops: CDR1 SGHRS, CDR2 YFSETQ. In nucleotides, the CDR3 is TGCGCCAGCAGCCCCGGGACCGGCACAGATACGCAGTATTTT. It codes for CASSPGTGTDTQYF.

This clone was observed a few times. The genes are TRBV4-3 and TRBJ1-1; TRBD1 matches at 9 bases. The CDR3 length is 15 residues. The ends lost 5 bases at V and 1 base at J; junction bases unmatched: 5. CDR1 is LGHNA, CDR2 YSLEER, per germline. The CDR3 loop is CASSTGQGQNTEAFF. For the CDR3, the DNA is TGCGCCAGCAGCACCGGACAGGGGCAGAACACTGAAGCTTTCTTT.

The chain links TRBV18 to TRBJ2-2, with a tentative D call TRBD1 (6 bases). The V gene lost 6 bases and the J gene lost 2 bases, with 19 bases spanning the gap. The V gene's germline CDR1 is KGHSH and CDR2 LQKENI. The CDR3 is 17 residues long. This CDR3 is CASSTGPRGSNTGELFF. CDR3 nucleotides: TGTGCCAGCTCTACCGGCCCTAGGGGGAGCAACACCGGGGAGCTGTTTTTT.

The rearrangement uses TRBV28 and TRBJ2-1; 8 nucleotides line up with TRBD1. Germline V lookup: CDR1 MDHEN, CDR2 SYDVKM. This CDR3 is built from 16 residues. J was trimmed by 6 bases and V by 5 bases; bases with no gene match: 12. The CDR3 nucleotides are TGTGCCAGCAGTGGACCGGGACAGGTGAGGGGCAATGAGCAGTTCTTC. It codes for CASSGPGQVRGNEQFF.

This clone was recorded once. The chain combines TRBV19 with TRBJ2-7; D is unclear. Germline V CDR1 and CDR2: LNHDA, SQIVND (reference sequence). The V and J ends lost 3 bases and 3 bases respectively, with 15 bases between them. CDR3 length: 15 residues. The CDR3 protein is CASSILGNEHYEQYF. DNA for the CDR3: TGTGCCAGTAGTATTCTGGGTAACGAGCACTACGAGCAGTACTTC.

The CDR3: CASSILDEQFF. CDR3 DNA: TGTGCCAGCAGCATTCTGGATGAGCAGTTCTTC. The chain employs TRBV5-4 and TRBJ2-1; D is ambiguous. CDR1 is SGHNT and CDR2 is YYREEE in the germline V gene (reference sequence). V was cut by 4 bases and J by 8 bases, with 7 bases left in between. The CDR3 sequence is 11 residues long.

J is TRBJ2-1 and V is TRBV28, with D uncertain. V shed 6 bases and J shed 1 base, with 13 bases lying between them. From germline, CDR1 is MDHEN and CDR2 SYDVKM. This CDR3 has 15 amino acids. The CDR3 coding sequence is TGTGCCAGCAGACCCCCCCTTTCTTCCTACAATGAGCAGTTCTTC. It is translated as CASRPPLSSYNEQFF.

The genes are TRBV30 and TRBJ1-1; a possible D gene is TRBD1 (5 bases). CDR3 length: 13 amino acids. V lost 4 bases and J 2 bases, leaving 11 bases between the germline ends. The germline CDR1 and CDR2 sequences are GTSNPN and SVGIG (reference sequence). The CDR3 DNA reads as TGTGCCTGGATACGGGGCCGCAACACTGAAGCTTTCTTT. This sequence encodes CAWIRGRNTEAFF.

V gene TRBV5-1 combines with J gene TRBJ2-2, with D maybe TRBD1 (5 bases). Trimming removed 0 bases from V and 1 base from J, with 7 bases in between. The CDR3 totals 15 residues. In germline, CDR1 is SGHRS, CDR2 YFSETQ. The CDR3 reads CASSLGQLNTGELFF. CDR3 coding DNA: TGCGCCAGCAGCTTGGGACAGTTGAACACCGGGGAGCTGTTTTTT.

The chain joins TRBV5-5 to TRBJ1-5, with D tentatively TRBD1 (5 bases). In germline, CDR1 is SGHKS, CDR2 YYEKEE (reference sequence). Trimming pared 0 bases from V and 3 bases from J, leaving 7 bases between. The CDR3 consists of 14 residues. In DNA form, the CDR3 reads TGTGCCAGCAGCTTGGGCAGGGACAATCAGCCCCAGCATTTT. Its protein is CASSLGRDNQPQHF.

The chain joins TRBV2 to TRBJ1-1; possibly TRBD1 for D (5 bases). The CDR3 sequence is 14 residues long. Per the germline V gene, CDR1 is SNHLY and CDR2 is FYNNEI. Trimming took 8 bases from V and 5 from J, leaving 18 bases between them. In DNA form, the CDR3 reads TGTGCCAGCGCTACCCGCGGGGCGGTAACTGAAGCTTTCTTT. The encoded protein is CASATRGAVTEAFF.

The chain employs TRBV6-6 and TRBJ2-5; no reliable D call. Trimming removed 2 bases at V and 0 bases at J, with 10 bases between. CDR1 is MNHNY and CDR2 is SVGAGI in the germline V gene (reference sequence). The CDR3 is 15 residues long. This CDR3 is CASSYALGYQETQYF. CDR3 coding DNA: TGTGCCAGCAGTTACGCCCTAGGCTACCAAGAGACCCAGTACTTC.

A single count supports this clone. The chain has TRBV5-1 and TRBJ2-5, with 11 bases fitting TRBD1. This CDR3 comprises 15 residues. The V and J ends lost 4 bases and 4 bases, in that order; junction bases with no gene match: 6. The germline V gene encodes CDR1 SGHRS and CDR2 YFSETQ. CDR3 sequence: CASSPVGTGGETQYF. The DNA for the CDR3 is TGCGCCAGCAGCCCTGTCGGGACAGGGGGAGAGACCCAGTACTTC.

V usage is TRBV6-6 and J usage is TRBJ2-3, with a possible D match to TRBD2 (6 bases). Deletions cut 2 bases from V and 0 bases from J, with 9 bases between. Looked up from germline, CDR1 is MNHNY and CDR2 is SVGAGI (reference sequence). This CDR3 contains 15 residues. The CDR3 sequence is CASSYPSGSTDTQYF. In nucleotides, the CDR3 is TGTGCCAGCAGTTACCCAAGCGGGAGCACAGATACGCAGTATTTT.

The genes are TRBV7-2 and TRBJ2-1, with 9 nucleotides matching TRBD2. The CDR3 covers 16 residues. J lost 3 bases, V lost 5 bases, and 8 bases had no gene match. Germline CDR1 SGHTA, CDR2 FQGNSA. The CDR3 nucleotides are TGTGCCAGCAGCCCTCGGGGTAGCGGGAGCTACAATGAGCAGTTCTTC. Residues: CASSPRGSGSYNEQFF.

This clone was counted a single time. V and J are TRBV5-1 and TRBJ2-7, with TRBD2 matching 7 bases. The CDR3 is 14 amino acids. Germline lookup yields CDR1 SGHRS and CDR2 YFSETQ. J was trimmed by 3 bases and V by 7 bases; bases with no gene match: 10. The CDR3 nucleotides read TGCGCCAGCCGGGGGGACTACCAAGTCTACGAGCAGTACTTC. Amino acids: CASRGDYQVYEQYF.

This chain uses TRBV10-3 with TRBJ1-2, with 7 bases identical to TRBD1. The ends lost 6 bases at V and 3 bases at J; junction bases unmatched: 13. The CDR3 length is 16 residues. Germline V gene sequence: CDR1 ENHRY, CDR2 SYGVKD. The DNA of the CDR3 is TGTGCCATCAGCCTAAACCACGACAGGGTGGACTATGGCTACACCTTC. Its translation: CAISLNHDRVDYGYTF.

This clone is a singleton in its sample. The CDR3 DNA sequence: TGTGCCAGCAGTCCAACCCGGACAGGGGTAAATCAGCCCCAGCATTTT. Amino acids: CASSPTRTGVNQPQHF. The chain employs TRBV2 and TRBJ1-5, with 9 positions matching TRBD1. J was trimmed by 4 bases and V by 5 bases; bases with no gene match: 9. Germline CDR1 is SNHLY and CDR2 is FYNNEI. CDR3 length equals 16 residues.

This clone was counted once. The gene calls are TRBV7-3 and TRBJ2-5; 7 bases are shared with TRBD1. J gave up 6 bases and V 5 bases, and 6 bases lay outside the gene matches. This CDR3 has 13 residues. CDR1 and CDR2 (germline): SGHTA, FQGTGA. This chain's CDR3 is CASSPGTDQTQYF. The CDR3, as DNA: TGTGCCAGCAGCCCCGGGACAGACCAGACCCAGTACTTC.

The rearrangement links TRBV15 to TRBJ1-1; D might be TRBD1 (6 bases). CDR1 is LNHNV and CDR2 is YYDKDF in the germline V gene (reference sequence). This CDR3 comprises 17 residues. Trimming took 0 bases from V and 4 from J, leaving 18 bases between them. The CDR3 DNA reads TGTGCCACCAGCAGAGAGTTTGGGACATCCCTCGGCACTGAAGCTTTCTTT. Encoded protein: CATSREFGTSLGTEAFF.

The gene calls are TRBV7-2 and TRBJ1-6; no firm D call. CDR3 length: 17 amino acids. The V gene's germline CDR1 is SGHTA and CDR2 FQGNSA. V dropped 4 bases and J dropped 0 bases, with 13 bases sitting between them. Here the CDR3 DNA reads TGTGCCAGCAGCTCTACAGCGCAAAGCTCCTATAATTCACCCCTCCACTTT. It codes for CASSSTAQSSYNSPLHF.

The chain recombines TRBV10-3 with TRBJ2-7; D is unclear. Germline assignment: CDR1 ENHRY and CDR2 SYGVKD. This CDR3 has 15 residues. Trimming removed 0 bases at V and 5 bases at J, with 14 bases between. The CDR3 DNA sequence: TGTGCCATCAGTGAGTCGGAGTACCCCAGCCACGAGCAGTACTTC. It encodes CAISESEYPSHEQYF.

This clone was seen once. V and J are TRBV7-3 and TRBJ2-6, with a weak D call TRBD1 (5 bases). Germline CDR1 SGHTA, CDR2 FQGTGA. The CDR3 runs 17 residues. V lost 5 bases and J lost 0, with 14 bases in between. The CDR3 protein is CASSPIGHPSGANVLTF. CDR3 coding DNA: TGTGCCAGCAGCCCTATCGGACACCCCTCTGGGGCCAACGTCCTGACTTTC.

V gene TRBV27 combines with J gene TRBJ1-4; 9 bases line up with TRBD1. Germline CDR1 and CDR2: MNHEY and SMNVEV (reference sequence). The length of the CDR3 is 16 residues. Trimming removed 5 bases from V and 8 bases from J; junction bases left unmatched: 12. CDR3 residues: CASSNPGTGIREKLFF. For the CDR3, the DNA is TGTGCCAGCAGTAACCCCGGGACAGGGATTCGGGAAAAACTGTTTTTT.

This chain joins TRBV9 and TRBJ1-1; 7 nucleotides align to TRBD1. V trimming: 0 bases; J trimming: 6 bases; junction bases outside the gene matches: 5. The germline V gene has CDR1 SGDLS and CDR2 YYNGEE. CDR3 length: 14 residues. CDR3 DNA sequence: TGTGCCAGCAGCGTAGAACCAGGGGGGGCTGAAGCTTTCTTT. Translation gives CASSVEPGGAEAFF.

The CDR3 loop reads CASTLSGTGPRPEAFF. The CDR3 bases are TGTGCCAGTACCTTATCCGGGACAGGGCCTCGTCCTGAAGCTTTCTTT. The chain has TRBV19 and TRBJ1-1; TRBD1 agrees at 9 bases. V trimming: 7 bases; J trimming: 6 bases; junction bases outside the gene matches: 15. The germline V gene has CDR1 LNHDA and CDR2 SQIVND (reference sequence). The CDR3 runs 16 residues.

The chain has TRBV29-1 and TRBJ2-3; possibly TRBD1 for D (9 bases). Germline loops: CDR1 SQVTM, CDR2 ANQGSEA. The ends were cut back, 4 bases at V and 4 bases at J, with 15 bases in the middle. The CDR3 loop spans 14 amino acids. CDR3 sequence (DNA): TGCAGCGTTGTAGCGGGACAGGGCTCAGATACGCAGTATTTT. Residues: CSVVAGQGSDTQYF.

The CDR3 spells CASSVGTDPEAFF. CDR3 nucleotides: TGTGCCAGCAGCGTTGGGACAGACCCTGAAGCTTTCTTT. The chain couples TRBV5-6 to TRBJ1-1; 7 nucleotides align to TRBD1. V trimming: 4 bases; J trimming: 6 bases; junction bases outside the gene matches: 6. The CDR3 consists of 13 residues. Per the germline V gene, CDR1 is SGHDT and CDR2 is YYEEEE.

V usage is TRBV7-8 and J usage is TRBJ2-5; 7 bases are a match to TRBD2. After removal of 1 base from V and 5 bases from J, the junction contained 4 bases not matched to a gene. The CDR3 is made up of 14 amino acids. The V gene's germline CDR1 is SGHVS and CDR2 FQNEAQ. This CDR3 is CASSLVGGLETQYF. The CDR3 coding sequence is TGTGCCAGCAGCTTAGTGGGAGGGCTCGAGACCCAGTACTTC. Supplemented by reference TRBV7-8 and TRBJ2-5, the full variable domain reads GAGVSQSPRYKVAKRGQDVALRCDPISGHVSLFWYQQALGQGPEFLTYFQNEAQLDKSGLPSDRFFAERPEGSVSTLKIQRTQQEDSAVYLCASSLVGGLETQYFGPGTRLLVL.

The genes are TRBV7-9 and TRBJ2-1; 10 bases map to TRBD2. Germline-derived CDR1 and CDR2 are SEHNR and FQNEAQ (reference sequence). CDR3 length equals 15 residues. V lost 2 bases, J lost 8 bases, and 6 bases stayed unmatched. The CDR3 coding sequence is TGTGCCAGCAGCTTAAGCGGGAGGGCCCGGGATGAGCAGTTCTTC. Protein sequence: CASSLSGRARDEQFF.